This T cell receptor (beta chain) derives from a study of blood T cell repertoires in COVID-19. Losses at the gene ends were 7 bases for V and 1 base for J; bases not matched to a gene: 8. The germline gives CDR1 SGHAT, CDR2 FQNNGV. The CDR3 loop spans 15 amino acids. Libraries were prepared by immunoSEQ multiplex PCR; TCRdb keeps only in-frame clonotypes and omits some of them. Here the sample spans over 45,000 clones, 85% to 95% being singletons. The chain combines TRBV11-2 with TRBJ1-1; 8 bases fit TRBD1. This TCR came from a man in his fifties with acute or convalescent COVID-19. The sequencing input was peripheral blood. CDR3 sequence (DNA): TGTGCCAGCACCAGCCGAGGGACAGGGAACACTGAAGCTTTCTTT. Its protein is CASTSRGTGNTEAFF.